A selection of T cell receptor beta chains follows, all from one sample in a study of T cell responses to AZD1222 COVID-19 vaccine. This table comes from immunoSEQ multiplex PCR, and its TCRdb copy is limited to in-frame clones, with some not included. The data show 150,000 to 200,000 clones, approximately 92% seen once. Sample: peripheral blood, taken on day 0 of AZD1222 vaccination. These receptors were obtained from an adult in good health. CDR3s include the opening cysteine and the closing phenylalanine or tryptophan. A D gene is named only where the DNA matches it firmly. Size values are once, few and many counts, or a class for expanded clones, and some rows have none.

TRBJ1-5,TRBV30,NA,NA,TGTGCCTGGGGGTCCTATAGCAATCAGCCCCAGCATTTT,CAWGSYSNQPQHF
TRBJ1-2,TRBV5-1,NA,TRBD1,TGCGCCAGCAGCCAGGGAGGGACAGGGGGAAACTATGGCTACACCTTC,CASSQGGTGGNYGYTF
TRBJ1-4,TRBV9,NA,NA,TGTGCCAGCAGCGCCCGCGACAGACATGCAACTAATGAAAAACTGTTTTTT,CASSARDRHATNEKLFF
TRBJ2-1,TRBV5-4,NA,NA,TGTGCCAGCAGCTTGGATACAGGGACGAGGAATGAGCAGTTCTTC,CASSLDTGTRNEQFF
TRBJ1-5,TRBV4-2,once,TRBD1,TGTGCCAGCAGCCAAGGGGACAGATCTGATCAGCCCCAGCATTTT,CASSQGDRSDQPQHF
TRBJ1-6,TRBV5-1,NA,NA,TGCGCCAGCAGCCAGGCCGCGGCGAATTCACCCCTCCACTTT,CASSQAAANSPLHF
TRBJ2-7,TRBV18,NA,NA,TGTGCCAGCTCACCAGGGTACTACGAGCAGTACTTC,CASSPGYYEQYF
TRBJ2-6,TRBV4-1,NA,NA,TGCGCCAGCAGCCAAGATGAGTTGGGCTCTGGGGCCAACGTCCTGACTTTC,CASSQDELGSGANVLTF
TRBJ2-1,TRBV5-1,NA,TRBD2,TGCGCCAGCAGCGTGACTAGCGGGGGGCCCAATGAGCAGTTCTTC,CASSVTSGGPNEQFF
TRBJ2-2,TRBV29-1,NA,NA,TGCAGCGTACTAGCCCAAACCGGGGAGCTGTTTTTT,CSVLAQTGELFF
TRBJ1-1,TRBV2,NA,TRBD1,TGTGCCAGCAGTGGTCGGGACAGGGCTGGCACTGAAGCTTTCTTT,CASSGRDRAGTEAFF
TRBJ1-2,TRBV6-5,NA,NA,TGTGCCAGCAGCTCAGAATGGGGCGTCTATGGCTACACCTTC,CASSSEWGVYGYTF
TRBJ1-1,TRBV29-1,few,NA,TGCAGCGTTGGAAACACTGAAGCTTTCTTT,CSVGNTEAFF
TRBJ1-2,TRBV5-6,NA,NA,TGTGCCAGCAGCTTGATAACGCCAGCTAACTATGGCTACACCTTC,CASSLITPANYGYTF
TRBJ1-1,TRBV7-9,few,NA,TGTGCCAGCAGCTTAGCGCGGGCGGCGAACACTGAAGCTTTCTTT,CASSLARAANTEAFF
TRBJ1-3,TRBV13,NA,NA,TGTGCCAGCAGGGTCAGGGCTGGAAACACCATATATTTT,CASRVRAGNTIYF
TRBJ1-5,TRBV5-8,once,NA,TGTGCCAGCAGCTTGGGCGGAAGTGGACAGCCCCAGCATTTT,CASSLGGSGQPQHF
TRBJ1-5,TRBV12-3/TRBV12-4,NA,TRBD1,TGTGCCAGCAGCCTGACAGGGAACCAGCCCCAGCATTTT,CASSLTGNQPQHF
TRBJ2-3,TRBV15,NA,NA,TGTGCCACCAGCGGCACAAACACAGATACGCAGTATTTT,CATSGTNTDTQYF
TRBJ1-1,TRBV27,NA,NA,TGTGCCAGCAAACCGACAGTGAACACTGAAGCTTTCTTT,CASKPTVNTEAFF
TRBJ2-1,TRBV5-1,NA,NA,TGCGCCAGCAGCGCCCGGTTGGATGAGCAGTTCTTC,CASSARLDEQFF
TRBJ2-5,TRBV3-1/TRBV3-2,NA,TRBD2,TGTGCCAGCAGCCAACTTAGCGGGGCCCAAGAGACCCAGTACTTC,CASSQLSGAQETQYF
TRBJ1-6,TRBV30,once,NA,TGTGCCTGGAGTCAACTAGGGAACCCCTATAATTCACCCCTCCACTTT,CAWSQLGNPYNSPLHF
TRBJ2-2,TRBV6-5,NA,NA,TGTGCCAGCAGTTTCACCGCGAACACCGGGGAGCTGTTTTTT,CASSFTANTGELFF
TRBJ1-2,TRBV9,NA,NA,TGTGCCAGCAGTTTAGGGGGGGCCTGGGGCTACACCTTC,CASSLGGAWGYTF
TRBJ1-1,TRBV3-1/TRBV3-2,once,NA,TGTGCCAGCAGCCAATTTGGGACTGAAGCTTTCTTT,CASSQFGTEAFF
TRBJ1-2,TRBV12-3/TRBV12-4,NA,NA,TGTGCCAGCAGCCAAGTTTTGAAGGGAGGCTACACCTTC,CASSQVLKGGYTF
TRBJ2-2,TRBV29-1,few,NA,TGCAGCGGGGCGGGGGCCACCGGGGAGCTGTTTTTT,CSGAGATGELFF
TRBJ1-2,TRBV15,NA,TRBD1,TGTGCCACCAGCAGTAAGACAGGGACCTATGGCTACACCTTC,CATSSKTGTYGYTF
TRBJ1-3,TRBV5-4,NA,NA,TGTGCCAGCAGCTTCTTGGCAGGAAACACCATATATTTT,CASSFLAGNTIYF
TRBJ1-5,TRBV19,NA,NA,TGTGCCAGTAGTATTGCCGCTAATCAGCCCCAGCATTTT,CASSIAANQPQHF
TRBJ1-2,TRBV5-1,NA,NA,TGCGCCAGCAGCTTGGGAGGGGTCAACTATGGCTACACCTTC,CASSLGGVNYGYTF
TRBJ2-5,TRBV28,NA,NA,TGTGCCAGCAGCGCTGGGGGGGCCGAGACCCAGTACTTC,CASSAGGAETQYF
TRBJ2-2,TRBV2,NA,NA,TGTGCCAGCAGATTAGGGGCTAGCGCGAACACCGGGGAGCTGTTTTTT,CASRLGASANTGELFF
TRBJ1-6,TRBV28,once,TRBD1,TGTGCCAGCAGCTCGGGACAGCTGGACAGTACCCTCCACTTT,CASSSGQLDSTLHF
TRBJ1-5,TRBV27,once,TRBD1,TGTGCCAGCAGACCTACGGACAGGGAAAATCAGCCCCAGCATTTT,CASRPTDRENQPQHF
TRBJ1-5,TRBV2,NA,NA,TGTGCCAGCACAGACAGGACTTTTAGCAATCAGCCCCAGCATTTT,CASTDRTFSNQPQHF
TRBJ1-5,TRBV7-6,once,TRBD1,TGTGCCAGCAGCTTAGGGACAGGGGGGCTCAATCAGCCCCAGCATTTT,CASSLGTGGLNQPQHF
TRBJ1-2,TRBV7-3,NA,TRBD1,TGTGCCAGCAGCTTAGGACAGGGTTCTAACTATGTAAAGACCTTC,CASSLGQGSNYVKTF
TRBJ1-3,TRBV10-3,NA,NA,TGTGCCATCAGTGAGGGGACGGGCTCTGGAAACACCATATATTTT,CAISEGTGSGNTIYF
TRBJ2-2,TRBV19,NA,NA,TGTGCCAGTAGTAGAGGGGACGGCACCGGGGAGCTGTTTTTT,CASSRGDGTGELFF
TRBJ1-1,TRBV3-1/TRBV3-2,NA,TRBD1,TGTGCCAGCAGCCAAGATCCCCCAGGGGGCACTGAAGCTTTCTTT,CASSQDPPGGTEAFF
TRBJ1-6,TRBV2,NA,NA,TGTGCCAGCATTCCCGACGCCGGGAGACCACCCCTCCACTTT,CASIPDAGRPPLHF
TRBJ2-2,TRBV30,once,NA,TGTGCCTGGAGTCCGGTACCCGGGGAGCTGTTTTTT,CAWSPVPGELFF